These T cell receptor beta chains were read from a single sample in a study of radiotherapy plus CTLA-4 blockade in lung cancer. Some clones are missing from TCRdb's copy, which holds only in-frame ones; the method was immunoSEQ multiplex PCR. This repertoire shows around 90,000 clones, under 90% found once; its top ten account for roughly 0.85%. The sequencing here drew on peripheral blood, taken from a patient treated with radiotherapy plus ipilimumab. The receptor set was obtained from a human donor with non-small cell lung cancer who had stable disease on radiotherapy plus ipilimumab. Both conserved end residues are part of each CDR3. D genes are given only for firm matches. Clone size appears in some rows only: once, few, many, or a class for an expanded clone.

D gene | J gene | clone size | V gene | CDR3 DNA | CDR3 protein
NA | TRBJ2-3 | NA | TRBV30 | TGTGCCTGGAGTGGCGCTACGCAGTATTTT | CAWSGATQYF
TRBD2 | TRBJ2-4 | NA | TRBV7-3 | TGTGCCAGCAACCCCGCTAGCGGGATAAACATTCAGTACTTC | CASNPASGINIQYF
TRBD2 | TRBJ2-2 | NA | TRBV5-1 | TGCGCCAGCAGCTTGGTGCGGGGGGCCGGCGGGGAGCTGTTTTTT | CASSLVRGAGGELFF
NA | TRBJ1-5 | NA | TRBV28 | TGTGCCAGCAGTGCTGGGGGGGGAGCCAATCAGCCCCAGCATTTT | CASSAGGGANQPQHF
NA | TRBJ2-7 | NA | TRBV10-3 | TGTGCCATCAGTGATACAGATTCCTACGAGCAGTACTTC | CAISDTDSYEQYF
NA | TRBJ2-2 | NA | TRBV18 | TGTGCCAGCTCACCTGGAGGGACCGGGGAGCTGTTTTTT | CASSPGGTGELFF
TRBD2 | TRBJ2-3 | NA | TRBV5-1 | TGCGCCAGCAGCTTGCGGGCGGGGGGGGACACAGATACGCAGTATTTT | CASSLRAGGDTDTQYF
NA | TRBJ2-7 | NA | TRBV7-9 | TGTGCCAGCAGCGGGGGCGGGACCCGACCTTACGAGCAGTACTTC | CASSGGGTRPYEQYF
NA | TRBJ2-5 | NA | TRBV18 | TGTGCCAGCTCACCGGGGGAGACCCAGTACTTC | CASSPGETQYF
NA | TRBJ1-1 | NA | TRBV19 | TGTGCCAGTAGTAAGGGGAGGACCACTGAAGCTTTCTTT | CASSKGRTTEAFF
NA | TRBJ1-5 | NA | TRBV28 | TGTGCCAGCCCTCCCCCGAGGGTACAGCTAAATCAGCCCCAGCATTTT | CASPPPRVQLNQPQHF
NA | TRBJ2-1 | NA | TRBV6-6 | TGTGCCAGCAGTTATCAAAGTGAGCAGTTCTTC | CASSYQSEQFF
NA | TRBJ1-5 | NA | TRBV11-2 | TGTGCCAGCAGCTTAGTCGGGGGGAGGAACCAGCCCCAGCATTTT | CASSLVGGRNQPQHF
TRBD2 | TRBJ2-1 | NA | TRBV30 | TGTGCCTGGAGTAAGAGCGGGAGGGCCGGGAATGAGCAGTTCTTC | CAWSKSGRAGNEQFF
TRBD2 | TRBJ2-1 | once | TRBV7-6 | TGTGCCAGCAGCTTACTGGGACTAGCGAGCTCCTACAATGAGCAGTTCTTC | CASSLLGLASSYNEQFF
NA | TRBJ2-1 | NA | TRBV11-2 | TGTGCCAGCAGGTCGGGTCAGGGTCCAGTCAATGAGCAGTTCTTC | CASRSGQGPVNEQFF
NA | TRBJ2-3 | NA | TRBV5-4 | TGTGCCAGCAGCCTAAGGACGGACACAGATACGCAGTATTTT | CASSLRTDTDTQYF
TRBD1 | TRBJ2-7 | NA | TRBV6-6 | TGTGCCAGCAGCCGTCGGGACAGGGCCACCTACGAGCAGTACTTC | CASSRRDRATYEQYF
TRBD1 | TRBJ2-7 | NA | TRBV19 | TGTGCCAGCAGCGACAGGGGTAGGGCCGGCCCCTACGAGCAGTACTTC | CASSDRGRAGPYEQYF
NA | TRBJ2-3 | NA | TRBV2 | TGTGCCAGCACCCCTCACGAGGTTACAGATACGCAGTATTTT | CASTPHEVTDTQYF
NA | TRBJ1-2 | few | TRBV7-3 | TGTGCCAGCAGCTTGGACGGAAGAAACTATGGCTACACCTTC | CASSLDGRNYGYTF
NA | TRBJ1-1 | NA | TRBV5-4 | TGTGCCAGCAGCTTGGACAGTCTCACTGAAGCTTTCTTT | CASSLDSLTEAFF
NA | TRBJ1-6 | NA | TRBV5-4 | TGTGCCAGTCACCCATCAACGGATTCACCCCTCCACTTT | CASHPSTDSPLHF
NA | TRBJ1-2 | once | TRBV30 | TGTGCCTGGAGTGTAGCCAGGGCAGGAGGCTACACCTTC | CAWSVARAGGYTF
TRBD2 | TRBJ2-2 | NA | TRBV28 | TGTGCCAGCAGTGCCGGGAGGCCCGGGGAGCTGTTTTTT | CASSAGRPGELFF
NA | TRBJ2-3 | few | TRBV6-1 | TGTGCCAGCAACTTGCGGGGACCTTCTGATACGCAGTATTTT | CASNLRGPSDTQYF
NA | TRBJ2-2 | NA | TRBV27 | TGTGCCAGCAATCCCGCGGGGGCCCTTAACACCGGGGAGCTGTTTTTT | CASNPAGALNTGELFF
TRBD1 | TRBJ1-2 | NA | TRBV30 | TGTGCCTGGAGTGTTGGGCAGGGGGCGCCTAACTATGGCTACACCTTC | CAWSVGQGAPNYGYTF
NA | TRBJ2-2 | NA | TRBV7-3 | TGTGCCAGCAGCTTAGTAACTATAACGGCGAGCACCGGGGAGCTGTTTTTT | CASSLVTITASTGELFF
TRBD1 | TRBJ2-2 | NA | TRBV7-7 | TGTGCTAGCAGCTCGGGACAGGGGCTCGGGGAGCTGTTTTTT | CASSSGQGLGELFF
NA | TRBJ2-1 | NA | TRBV29-1 | TGCAGCGTTGATAGGATGGACAGCGACTTCAATGAGCAGTTCTTC | CSVDRMDSDFNEQFF
NA | TRBJ2-1 | NA | TRBV6-1 | TGTGCCAGCAGTGGCCCGGGGGTCAATGAGCAGTTCTTC | CASSGPGVNEQFF
TRBD2 | TRBJ2-2 | NA | TRBV5-4 | TGTGCCAGCAGCGTCACTAGCGGGGGGAACACCGGGGAGCTGTTTTTT | CASSVTSGGNTGELFF
NA | TRBJ1-6 | NA | TRBV11-1 | TGTGCCAGCAGCTTGAGACCGAAGGGGGGTTCACCCCTCCACTTT | CASSLRPKGGSPLHF
NA | TRBJ1-5 | NA | TRBV5-3 | TGTGCCAGAAGCTTGGAGGGACGGATTAATCAGCCCCAGCATTTT | CARSLEGRINQPQHF
NA | TRBJ2-2 | few | TRBV7-2 | TGTGCCAGCAGCTTAACCGGGCACAACACCGGGGAGCTGTTTTTT | CASSLTGHNTGELFF